The T cell receptor (beta chain) described here comes from a study of blood T cell repertoires in COVID-19. Using immunoSEQ multiplex PCR, the repertoire was profiled, and TCRdb retains in-frame clones only, with some absent. The data show 300,000 to 350,000 clones, with more than 75% seen just once and about 6.9% held by the top ten. Trimming removed 1 base from V and 6 bases from J; junction bases left unmatched: 9. Germline V gives CDR1 MNHNS, CDR2 SASEGT. This CDR3 region has 18 residues. The chain is built from TRBV6-1 and TRBJ2-1; TRBD2 aligns across 13 bases. Material: peripheral blood. The sequence was obtained from a woman between 45 and 60 years old with COVID-19, enrolled during active disease. The CDR3 sequence: CASSEGPGTSGVTNEQFF. CDR3 nucleotides: TGTGCCAGCAGTGAAGGGCCGGGGACTAGCGGGGTTACCAATGAGCAGTTCTTC.